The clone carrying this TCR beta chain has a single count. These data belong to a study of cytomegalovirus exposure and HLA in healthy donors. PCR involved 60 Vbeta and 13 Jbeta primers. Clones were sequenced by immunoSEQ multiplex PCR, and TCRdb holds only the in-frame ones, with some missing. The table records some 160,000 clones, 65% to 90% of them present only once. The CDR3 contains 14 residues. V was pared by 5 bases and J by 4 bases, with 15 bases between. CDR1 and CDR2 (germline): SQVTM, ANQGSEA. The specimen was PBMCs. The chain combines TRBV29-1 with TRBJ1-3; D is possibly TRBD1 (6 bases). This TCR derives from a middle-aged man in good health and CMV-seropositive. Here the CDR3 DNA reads TGCAGCGTTCAGGCAGGGGTATCCGGAAACACCATATATTTT. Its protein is CSVQAGVSGNTIYF.